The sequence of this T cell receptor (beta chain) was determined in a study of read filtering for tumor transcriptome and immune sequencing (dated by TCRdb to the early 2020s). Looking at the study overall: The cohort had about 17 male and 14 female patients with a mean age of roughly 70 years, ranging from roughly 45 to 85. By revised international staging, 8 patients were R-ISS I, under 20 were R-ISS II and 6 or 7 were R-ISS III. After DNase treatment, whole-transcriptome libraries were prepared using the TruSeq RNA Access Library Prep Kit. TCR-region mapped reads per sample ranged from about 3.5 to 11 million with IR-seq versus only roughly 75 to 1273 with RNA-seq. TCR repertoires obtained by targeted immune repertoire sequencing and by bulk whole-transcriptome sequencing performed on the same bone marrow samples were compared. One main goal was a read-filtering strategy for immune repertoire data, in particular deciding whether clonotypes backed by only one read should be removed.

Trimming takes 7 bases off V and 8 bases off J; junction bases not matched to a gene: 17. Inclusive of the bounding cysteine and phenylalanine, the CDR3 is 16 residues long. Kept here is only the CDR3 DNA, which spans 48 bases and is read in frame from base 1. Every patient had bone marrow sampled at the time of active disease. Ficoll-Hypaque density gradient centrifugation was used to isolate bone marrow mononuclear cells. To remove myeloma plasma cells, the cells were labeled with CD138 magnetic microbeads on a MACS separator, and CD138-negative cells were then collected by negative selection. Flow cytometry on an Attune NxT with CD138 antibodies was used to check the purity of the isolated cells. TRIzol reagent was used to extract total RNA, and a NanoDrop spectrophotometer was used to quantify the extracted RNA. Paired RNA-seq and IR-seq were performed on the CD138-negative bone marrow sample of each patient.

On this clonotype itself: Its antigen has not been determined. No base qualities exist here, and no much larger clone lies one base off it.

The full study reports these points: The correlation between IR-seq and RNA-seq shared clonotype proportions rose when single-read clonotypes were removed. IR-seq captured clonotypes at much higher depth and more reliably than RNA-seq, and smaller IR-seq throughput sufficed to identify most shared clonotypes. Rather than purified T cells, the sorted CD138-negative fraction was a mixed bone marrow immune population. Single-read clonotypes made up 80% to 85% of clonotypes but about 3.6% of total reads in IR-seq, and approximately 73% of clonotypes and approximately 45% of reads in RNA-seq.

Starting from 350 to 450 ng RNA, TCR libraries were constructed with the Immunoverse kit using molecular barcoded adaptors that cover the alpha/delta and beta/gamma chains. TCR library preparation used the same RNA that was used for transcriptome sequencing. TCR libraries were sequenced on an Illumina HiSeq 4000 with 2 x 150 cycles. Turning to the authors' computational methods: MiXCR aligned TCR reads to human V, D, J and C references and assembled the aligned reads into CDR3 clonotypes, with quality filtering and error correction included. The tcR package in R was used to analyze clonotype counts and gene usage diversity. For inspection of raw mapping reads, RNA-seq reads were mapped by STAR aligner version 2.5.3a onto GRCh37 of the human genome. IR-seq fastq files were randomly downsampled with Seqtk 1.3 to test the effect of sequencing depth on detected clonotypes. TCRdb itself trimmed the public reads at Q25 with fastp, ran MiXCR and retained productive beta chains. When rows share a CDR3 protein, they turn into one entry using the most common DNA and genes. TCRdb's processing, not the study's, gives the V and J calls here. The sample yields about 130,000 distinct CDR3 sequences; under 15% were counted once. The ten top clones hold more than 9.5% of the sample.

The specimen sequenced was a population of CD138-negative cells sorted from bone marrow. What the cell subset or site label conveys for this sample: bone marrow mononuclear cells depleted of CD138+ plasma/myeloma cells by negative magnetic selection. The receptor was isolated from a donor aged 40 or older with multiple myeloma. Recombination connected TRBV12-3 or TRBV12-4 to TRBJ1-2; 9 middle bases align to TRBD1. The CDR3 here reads CASTSGTGPLEGGYTF. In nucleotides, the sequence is TGTGCCAGCACTTCGGGGACAGGGCCCCTTGAGGGGGGCTACACCTTC.